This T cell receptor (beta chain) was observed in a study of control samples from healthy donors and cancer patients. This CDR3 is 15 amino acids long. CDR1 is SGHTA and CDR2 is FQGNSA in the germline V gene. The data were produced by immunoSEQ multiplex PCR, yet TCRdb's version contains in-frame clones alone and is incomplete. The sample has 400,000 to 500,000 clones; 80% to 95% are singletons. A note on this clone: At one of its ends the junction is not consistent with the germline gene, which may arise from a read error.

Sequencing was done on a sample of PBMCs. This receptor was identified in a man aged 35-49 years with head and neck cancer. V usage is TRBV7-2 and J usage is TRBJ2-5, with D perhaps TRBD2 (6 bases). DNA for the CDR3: TGTGCCAGCAGCCCCGGGGGAGTACTGGGAGAGGCCCAGTACTTC. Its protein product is CASSPGGVLGEAQYF.